This is a list of T cell receptor beta chains from one sample in a study of the immune and genomic landscape of osteosarcoma. Repertoires were generated with immunoSEQ multiplex PCR, while TCRdb's copy carries only in-frame clones and drops some. Of approximately 840 clones in the sample, about 64% were seen once. Specimen: primary tumor tissue from the humerus. These receptors were obtained from a woman aged 70 to 79 with osteosarcoma. Both conserved end residues are part of each CDR3. Fields, in order: CDR3 length, J gene, V gene, CDR3 protein.

14 TRBJ2-1 TRBV11-2 CASSRTGGRNEQFF
20 TRBJ2-1 TRBV7-6 CASSLFAGLAGPQGYNEQFF
13 TRBJ1-1 TRBV6-6 CASRKQGATEAFF
15 TRBJ2-3 TRBV7-9 CASSSVAGVIDTQYF
15 TRBJ2-1 TRBV5-1 CASSGGRSSYNEQFF
16 TRBJ1-1 TRBV5-1 CASSLMADYMNTEAFF
14 TRBJ2-3 TRBV25-1 CASKGGSNTDTQYF
13 TRBJ1-2 TRBV4-3 CASSHTGAGGYTF
16 TRBJ2-2 TRBV13 CASSIFSGENTGELFF
15 TRBJ2-2 TRBV5-4 CASSRDRGLDGELFF
12 TRBJ2-2 TRBV5-6 CASSFDTGELFF
17 TRBJ2-3 TRBV21-1 CASSKDLAGGRSDTQYF
15 TRBJ1-1 TRBV4-1 CASSQSGSGNTEAFF
17 TRBJ1-6 TRBV6-1 CASSEGGAGPGLVALHF
13 TRBJ2-7 TRBV18 CASSRDSSYEQYF
15 TRBJ2-3 TRBV9 CASSDIAGRTDTQYF
13 TRBJ2-1 TRBV5-4 CASSLLGYNEQFF
14 TRBJ1-4 TRBV9 CASSQRTGQEKLFF
14 TRBJ1-1 TRBV7-8 CASSPWDRDTEAFF
12 TRBJ2-2 TRBV6-5 CASSMRGGELFF
14 TRBJ2-7 TRBV10-3 CAISESLRGYEQYF
14 TRBJ2-2 TRBV7-6 CANSRDGDTGELFF
15 TRBJ1-2 TRBV6-6 CASSPPTGGKNGYTF
15 TRBJ1-3 TRBV6-1 CASSRTGTSGNTIYF
14 TRBJ1-2 TRBV11-2 CASSLEGRLRGYTF
16 TRBJ1-2 TRBV11-2 CASSLVGYLGYYGYTF
13 TRBJ1-2 TRBV7-3 CASSLAGGYGYTF
15 TRBJ1-5 TRBV7-9 CASSLGTGGNQPQHF
14 TRBJ2-3 TRBV5-5 CASPTGLGTDTQYF
16 TRBJ2-3 TRBV6-5 CASSYNFGGLTDTQYF
14 TRBJ1-1 TRBV7-9 CASSLAAGPKGAFF
15 TRBJ2-7 TRBV4-2 CASSQERAATYEQYF
14 TRBJ1-2 TRBV5-1 CASTRTSGDYGYTF
13 TRBJ2-4 TRBV6-1 CASSERDNLACHF
14 TRBJ2-7 TRBV5-1 CASSPGQGKGEQYF
16 TRBJ1-4 TRBV6-5 CASSYRSGGSKAELFF
16 TRBJ2-7 TRBV7-9 CASSSGRWTGSNEQYF
15 TRBJ1-1 TRBV12-5 CASGPPGAWNTEAFF
16 TRBJ2-4 TRBV7-9 CASSSTQSWAKNIQYF
16 TRBJ2-2 TRBV5-1 CASSLVGGLRTGELFF
14 TRBJ2-3 TRBV6-1 CASSLSGGMYTQYF
12 TRBJ1-6 TRBV30 CAWSVWGAPLHF
15 TRBJ2-7 TRBV7-7 CASSPSPARSYEQYF
11 TRBJ2-7 TRBV20-1 CSARGTYEQYF
14 TRBJ2-7 TRBV5-1 CASSLAGKYYEQYF
13 TRBJ1-1 TRBV6-5 CASRKQGATEAFF
15 TRBJ1-1 TRBV18 CASSPPGVMNTEAFF
13 TRBJ2-1 TRBV10-1 CASSEGREYEQFF
13 TRBJ1-2 TRBV7-8 CASSLAGGYGYTF